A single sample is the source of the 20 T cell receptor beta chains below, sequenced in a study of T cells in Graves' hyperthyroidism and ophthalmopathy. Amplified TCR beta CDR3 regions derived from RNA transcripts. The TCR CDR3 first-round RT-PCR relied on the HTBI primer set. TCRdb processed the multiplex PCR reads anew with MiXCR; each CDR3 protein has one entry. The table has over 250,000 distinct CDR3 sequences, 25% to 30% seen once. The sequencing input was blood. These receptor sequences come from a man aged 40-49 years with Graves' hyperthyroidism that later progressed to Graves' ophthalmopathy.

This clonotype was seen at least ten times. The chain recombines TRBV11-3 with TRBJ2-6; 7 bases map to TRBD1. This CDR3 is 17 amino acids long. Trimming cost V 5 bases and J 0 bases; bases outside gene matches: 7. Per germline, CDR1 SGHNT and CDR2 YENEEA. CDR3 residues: CASSHDRAISGANVLTF. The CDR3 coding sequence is TGTGCCAGCAGCCACGACAGGGCTATCTCTGGGGCCAACGTCCTGACTTTC.

CDR3 sequence reads: CASSFLPRTEAFF. CDR3 DNA: TGTGCCAGCAGCTTTCTTCCTCGGACTGAAGCTTTCTTT. The chain uses TRBV7-8 and TRBJ1-1; D is unresolved. Germline V gene data show CDR1 as SGHVS and CDR2 as FQNEAQ. V shed 3 bases and J shed 5 bases, with 10 bases lying between them. This CDR3 is built from 13 residues.

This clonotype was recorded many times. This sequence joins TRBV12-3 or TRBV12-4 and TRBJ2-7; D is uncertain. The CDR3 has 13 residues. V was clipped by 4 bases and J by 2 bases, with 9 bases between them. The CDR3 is CASSYLGAYEQYF. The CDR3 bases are TGTGCCAGCAGTTACCTGGGTGCCTACGAGCAGTACTTC.

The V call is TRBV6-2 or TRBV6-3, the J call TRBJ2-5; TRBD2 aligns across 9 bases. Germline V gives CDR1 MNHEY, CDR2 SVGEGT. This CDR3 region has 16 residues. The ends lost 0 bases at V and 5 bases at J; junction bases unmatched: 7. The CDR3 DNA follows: TGTGCCAGCAGTTACTCGCGAGCGGGAGGTTGGGAGACCCAGTACTTC. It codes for CASSYSRAGGWETQYF.

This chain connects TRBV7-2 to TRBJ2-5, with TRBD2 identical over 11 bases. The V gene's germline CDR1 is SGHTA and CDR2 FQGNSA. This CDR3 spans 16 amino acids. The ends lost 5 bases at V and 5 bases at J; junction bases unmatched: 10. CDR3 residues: CASSPLSSGRWETQYF. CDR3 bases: TGTGCCAGCAGCCCCCTCTCTAGCGGGAGGTGGGAGACCCAGTACTTC. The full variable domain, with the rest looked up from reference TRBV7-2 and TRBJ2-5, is GAGVSQSPSNKVTEKGKDVELRCDPISGHTALYWYRQSLGQGLEFLIYFQGNSAPDKSGLPSDRFSAERTGGSVSTLTIQRTQQEDSAVYLCASSPLSSGRWETQYFGPGTRLLVL.

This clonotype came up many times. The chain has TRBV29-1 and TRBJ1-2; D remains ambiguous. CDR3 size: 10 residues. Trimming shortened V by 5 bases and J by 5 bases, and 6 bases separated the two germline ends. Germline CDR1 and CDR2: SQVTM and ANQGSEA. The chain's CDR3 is CSVSDYGYTF. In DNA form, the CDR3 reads TGCAGCGTTTCGGATTATGGCTACACCTTC.

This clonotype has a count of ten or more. The CDR3, as DNA: TGTGCCAGCAGCTTAATAGCGGGCTACGAGCAGTACTTC. Translating gives CASSLIAGYEQYF. V and J are TRBV7-3 and TRBJ2-7; 7 positions agree with TRBD2. The J segment lost 3 bases and the V segment lost 1 base, leaving 0 bases of the junction unmatched. The CDR3 covers 13 residues. In germline, CDR1 is SGHTA, CDR2 FQGTGA.

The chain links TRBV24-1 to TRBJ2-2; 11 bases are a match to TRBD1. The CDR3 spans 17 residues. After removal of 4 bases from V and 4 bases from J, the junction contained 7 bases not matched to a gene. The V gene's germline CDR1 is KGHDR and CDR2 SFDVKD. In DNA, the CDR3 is TGTGCCACCAGTGACCGAGGACAGGGGGCTATCACCGGGGAGCTGTTTTTT. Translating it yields CATSDRGQGAITGELFF.

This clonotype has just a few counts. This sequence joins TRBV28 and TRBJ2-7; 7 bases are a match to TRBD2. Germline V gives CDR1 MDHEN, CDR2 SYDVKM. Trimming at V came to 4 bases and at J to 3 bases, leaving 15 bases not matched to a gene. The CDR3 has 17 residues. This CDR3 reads CASSSPYVGGSDYEQYF. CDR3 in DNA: TGTGCCAGCAGTTCACCCTATGTTGGCGGGAGTGACTACGAGCAGTACTTC.

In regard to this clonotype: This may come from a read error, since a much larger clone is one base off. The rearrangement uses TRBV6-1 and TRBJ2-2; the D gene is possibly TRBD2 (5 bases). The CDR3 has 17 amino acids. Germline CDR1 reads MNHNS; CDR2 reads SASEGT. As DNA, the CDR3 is TGTGCCAGCAGCCCCAGGCTTGGGAGTGCGAACACCGGGGAGCCGTTTTTT. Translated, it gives CASSPRLGSANTGEPFF.

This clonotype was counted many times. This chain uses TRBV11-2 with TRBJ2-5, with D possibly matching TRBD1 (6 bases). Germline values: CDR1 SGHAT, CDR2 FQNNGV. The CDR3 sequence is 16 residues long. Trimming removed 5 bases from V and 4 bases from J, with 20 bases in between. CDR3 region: CASSLEGHRRVETQYF. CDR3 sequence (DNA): TGTGCCAGCAGCCTTGAGGGACACAGAAGGGTAGAGACCCAGTACTTC.

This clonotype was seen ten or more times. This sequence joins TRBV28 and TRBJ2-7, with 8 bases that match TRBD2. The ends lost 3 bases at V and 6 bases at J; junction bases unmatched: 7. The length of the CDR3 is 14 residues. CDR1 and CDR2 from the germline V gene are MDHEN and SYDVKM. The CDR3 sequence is CASSFKSGSLEQYF. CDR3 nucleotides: TGTGCCAGCAGTTTTAAAAGCGGGAGTCTCGAGCAGTACTTC.

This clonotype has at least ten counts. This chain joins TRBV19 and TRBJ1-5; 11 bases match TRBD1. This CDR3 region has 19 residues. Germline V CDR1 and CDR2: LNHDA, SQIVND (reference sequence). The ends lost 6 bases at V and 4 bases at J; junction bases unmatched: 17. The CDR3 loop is CASSHTRTGGAGLNQPQHF. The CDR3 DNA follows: TGTGCCAGTAGCCACACCAGGACAGGGGGCGCTGGATTGAATCAGCCCCAGCATTTT.

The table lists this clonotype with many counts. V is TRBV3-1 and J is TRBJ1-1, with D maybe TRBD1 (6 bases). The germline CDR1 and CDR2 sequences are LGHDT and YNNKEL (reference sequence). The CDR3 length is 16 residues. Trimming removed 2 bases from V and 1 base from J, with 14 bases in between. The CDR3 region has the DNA TGTGCCAGCAGCCAATCGGACGGGACAAAGAACACTGAAGCTTTCTTT. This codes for CASSQSDGTKNTEAFF.

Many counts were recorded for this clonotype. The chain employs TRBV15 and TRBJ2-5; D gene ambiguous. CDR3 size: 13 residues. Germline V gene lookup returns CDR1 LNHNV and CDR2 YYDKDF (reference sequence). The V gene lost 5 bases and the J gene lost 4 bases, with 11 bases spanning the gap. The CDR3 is CATSGPGRETQYF. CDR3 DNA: TGTGCCACCAGCGGTCCGGGTAGAGAGACCCAGTACTTC.

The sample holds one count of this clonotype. The CDR3 loop is CASSEALAGGPSVTQYF. CDR3 DNA: TGTGCCAGCAGTGAAGCGCTCGCGGGAGGGCCTTCGGTGACCCAGTACTTC. The rearrangement links TRBV6-1 to TRBJ2-5, with TRBD2 identical over 9 bases. Trimming took 0 bases from V and 7 from J; bases not matched to a gene: 12. The CDR3 is 17 residues long. Germline V gene sequence: CDR1 MNHNS, CDR2 SASEGT.

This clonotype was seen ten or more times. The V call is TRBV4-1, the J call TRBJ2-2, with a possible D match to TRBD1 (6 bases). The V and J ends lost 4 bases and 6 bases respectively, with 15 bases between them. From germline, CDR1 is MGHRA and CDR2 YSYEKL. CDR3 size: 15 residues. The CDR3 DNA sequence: TGCGCCAGCAGCCTCACTACGACAGGTCCCGGGGAGCTGTTTTTT. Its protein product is CASSLTTTGPGELFF.

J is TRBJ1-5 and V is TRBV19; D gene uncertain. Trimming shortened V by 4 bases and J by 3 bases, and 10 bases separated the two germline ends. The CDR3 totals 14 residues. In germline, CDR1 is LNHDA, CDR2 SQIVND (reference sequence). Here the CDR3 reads CASSTPPHNQPQHF. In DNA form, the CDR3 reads TGTGCCAGTAGTACCCCCCCACACAATCAGCCCCAGCATTTT.

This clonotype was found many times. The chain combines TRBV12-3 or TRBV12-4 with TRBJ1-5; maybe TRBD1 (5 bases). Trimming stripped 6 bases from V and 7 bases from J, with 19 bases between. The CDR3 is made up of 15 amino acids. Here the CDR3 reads CASSPGRGAGQPQHF. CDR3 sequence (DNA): TGTGCCAGCAGCCCCGGACGGGGCGCGGGGCAGCCCCAGCATTTT.

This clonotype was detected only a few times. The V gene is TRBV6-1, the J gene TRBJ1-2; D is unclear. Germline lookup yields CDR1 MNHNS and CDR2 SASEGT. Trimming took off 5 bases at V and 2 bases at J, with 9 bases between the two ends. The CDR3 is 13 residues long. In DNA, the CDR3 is TGTGCCAGCAGTCGGACCCGAAACTATGGCTACACCTTC. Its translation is CASSRTRNYGYTF.